Listed below are T cell receptor beta chains from one sample, sequenced in a study of T cells in Graves' hyperthyroidism and ophthalmopathy. MiXCR, applied by TCRdb to the multiplex PCR reads, yields one record per CDR3 protein. The sample has 600,000 or so distinct CDR3 sequences; around 16% are singletons. Sample: blood. The receptor source for this set is a woman in her twenties or thirties with Graves' hyperthyroidism. Both conserved end residues are part of each CDR3. D genes are given only for firm matches. Rows may omit the clone size; those that give it use once, few, many or a size class.

V gene	clone size	J gene	D gene	CDR3 protein	CDR3 DNA
TRBV27	few	TRBJ2-7	TRBD1	CASSSKGNRDRGHEQYF	TGTGCCAGCAGTTCAAAAGGGAACCGGGACAGGGGCCACGAGCAGTACTTC
TRBV7-9	NA	TRBJ2-1	TRBD2	CASSSTSGAHNEQFF	TGTGCCAGCAGCAGCACTAGCGGGGCCCACAATGAGCAGTTCTTC
TRBV12-3/TRBV12-4	many	TRBJ2-1	NA	CASSPTGGPYFSNEQFF	TGTGCCAGCAGTCCTACCGGAGGGCCTTATTTTTCCAATGAGCAGTTCTTC
TRBV3-1	many	TRBJ1-1	NA	CASSQSGASTEAFF	TGTGCCAGCAGCCAATCAGGGGCGAGCACTGAAGCTTTCTTT
TRBV6-2/TRBV6-3	few	TRBJ2-1	NA	CASTYGGPFYNEQFF	TGTGCCAGCACCTACGGGGGGCCCTTTTACAATGAGCAGTTCTTC
TRBV6-1	many	TRBJ2-7	NA	CASSEKWKQYF	TGTGCCAGCAGTGAAAAGTGGAAGCAGTACTTC
TRBV28	NA	TRBJ1-1	NA	CASSLPMGGTEAFF	TGTGCCAGCAGCCTCCCCATGGGGGGCACTGAAGCTTTCTTT
TRBV14	NA	TRBJ1-5	NA	CASSQGGGRNQPQHF	TGTGCCAGCAGCCAAGGGGGGGGACGCAATCAGCCCCAGCATTTT
TRBV3-1	many	TRBJ1-1	NA	CASSHGGSTEAFF	TGTGCCAGCAGCCACGGAGGGTCGACTGAAGCTTTCTTT
TRBV4-1	NA	TRBJ2-7	TRBD1	CASSQERGPYEQYF	TGCGCCAGCAGCCAAGAGAGGGGGCCCTACGAGCAGTACTTC
TRBV28	many	TRBJ2-1	TRBD2	CASSLSGGRGGRKNEQFF	TGTGCCAGCAGTTTATCCGGGGGCAGGGGCGGGAGGAAAAATGAGCAGTTCTTC
TRBV7-9	few	TRBJ2-7	NA	CASSLEGGFEQYF	TGTGCCAGCAGCTTAGAAGGAGGGTTTGAGCAGTACTTC
TRBV5-1	few	TRBJ2-2	NA	CASSLTGEGTGELFF	TGCGCCAGCAGCCTGACAGGGGAGGGAACCGGGGAGCTGTTTTTT
TRBV3-1	many	TRBJ2-2	NA	CASSPRSPGELFF	TGTGCCAGCAGCCCCCGTAGCCCCGGGGAGCTGTTTTTT
TRBV3-1	many	TRBJ1-5	NA	CASSQGGARHQPQHF	TGTGCCAGCAGCCAAGGCGGGGCCCGCCATCAGCCCCAGCATTTT
TRBV20-1	NA	TRBJ2-1	NA	CSAKGPDASYNEQFF	TGCAGTGCCAAAGGTCCGGACGCATCCTACAATGAGCAGTTCTTC
TRBV2	many	TRBJ2-2	TRBD2	CASASSSGRIGELFF	TGTGCCAGCGCTAGCTCTAGCGGGAGGATCGGGGAGCTGTTTTTT
TRBV10-3	NA	TRBJ2-1	NA	CAISESIAVNEQFF	TGTGCCATCAGTGAGTCGATAGCCGTTAATGAGCAGTTCTTC
TRBV7-2	many	TRBJ2-7	NA	CASSPHDMFFAYEQYF	TGTGCCAGCAGCCCCCACGATATGTTCTTCGCCTACGAGCAGTACTTC
TRBV2	many	TRBJ1-5	NA	CASSLGQNQHF	TGTGCCAGCAGCCTAGGACAAAACCAGCATTTT
TRBV4-1	many	TRBJ2-3	TRBD2	CASSQEGGLAVDTQYF	TGCGCCAGCAGCCAAGAGGGGGGACTAGCGGTAGATACGCAGTATTTT
TRBV7-2	many	TRBJ1-4	NA	CASRGGEKLFF	TGTGCCAGCAGGGGGGGGGAAAAACTGTTTTTT
TRBV6-1	many	TRBJ2-1	TRBD2	CASTRGGMKDNEQFF	TGTGCCAGCACCCGGGGGGGAATGAAGGACAATGAGCAGTTCTTC
TRBV6-5	few	TRBJ2-7	NA	CASSYGAAITYEQYF	TGTGCCAGCAGTTACGGGGCAGCGATTACCTACGAGCAGTACTTC
TRBV10-3	many	TRBJ1-2	NA	CAISEPTATNYGYTF	TGTGCCATCAGTGAGCCGACAGCTACCAACTATGGCTACACCTTC
TRBV12-3/TRBV12-4	NA	TRBJ2-2	NA	CASSLGRGMGELFF	TGTGCCAGCAGTTTAGGGAGGGGTATGGGGGAGCTGTTTTTT
TRBV11-2	many	TRBJ2-1	TRBD1	CASSFNANSYRGNEQFF	TGTGCCAGCAGCTTCAACGCAAATTCTTACAGGGGCAATGAGCAGTTCTTC
TRBV5-6	few	TRBJ2-2	NA	CASSSKRNTGELFF	TGTGCCAGCAGCTCCAAGCGGAACACCGGGGAGCTGTTTTTT
TRBV28	many	TRBJ1-2	NA	CASSFLSTGNYGYTF	TGTGCCAGCAGTTTTTTGTCAACAGGGAACTATGGCTACACCTTC
TRBV6-2/TRBV6-3	NA	TRBJ1-1	NA	CASSQGAAEAFF	TGTGCCAGCAGTCAGGGTGCGGCTGAAGCTTTCTTT
TRBV5-6	NA	TRBJ2-3	NA	CASNRGTDTQYF	TGTGCCAGCAACAGGGGCACAGATACGCAGTATTTT
TRBV28	many	TRBJ2-7	TRBD1	CASSWGQTPSYEQYF	TGTGCCAGCAGCTGGGGACAGACTCCTTCCTACGAGCAGTACTTC
TRBV4-1	once	TRBJ1-4	NA	CASSLGQAVTNEKLFF	TGCGCCAGCAGCCTGGGACAAGCTGTTACTAATGAAAAACTGTTTTTT
TRBV11-1	NA	TRBJ1-1	NA	CASSLGALFMNTEAFF	TGCGCCAGCAGCTTGGGAGCGCTTTTCATGAACACTGAAGCTTTCTTT
TRBV7-2	NA	TRBJ1-1	NA	CASSPHLGGTGETEAFF	TGTGCCAGCAGCCCTCATCTAGGGGGAACTGGGGAGACTGAAGCTTTCTTT
TRBV2	many	TRBJ1-5	NA	CASRDSLNQPQHF	TGTGCCAGCAGAGACAGCCTTAATCAGCCCCAGCATTTT
TRBV11-2	many	TRBJ2-3	NA	CASSLGQDTQYF	TGTGCCAGCAGCTTGGGACAAGATACGCAGTATTTT
TRBV6-1	few	TRBJ2-7	NA	CASSKLARRGRTYEQYF	TGTGCCAGCAGTAAACTTGCCCGCCGCGGACGGACCTACGAGCAGTACTTC
TRBV15	NA	TRBJ2-5	NA	CATSRAWGQETQYF	TGTGCCACCAGCAGGGCGTGGGGGCAAGAGACCCAGTACTTC
TRBV2	many	TRBJ2-3	TRBD2	CASKRREGPDTQYF	TGTGCCAGCAAGAGGCGGGAGGGGCCAGATACGCAGTATTTT
TRBV20-1	NA	TRBJ2-1	NA	CSAPQVGEQFF	TGCAGTGCTCCCCAGGTCGGTGAGCAGTTCTTC
TRBV20-1	many	TRBJ2-7	NA	CSARDPGEIYEQYF	TGCAGTGCTAGAGATCCAGGGGAAATCTACGAGCAGTACTTC
TRBV5-6	NA	TRBJ1-5	NA	CASSVLEQPQHF	TGTGCCAGCAGCGTGTTGGAGCAGCCCCAGCATTTT
TRBV28	many	TRBJ2-3	NA	CASSRRDTQGDTQYF	TGTGCCAGCTCCCGTCGGGACACACAAGGAGATACGCAGTATTTT
TRBV29-1	many	TRBJ2-1	TRBD2	CSVGGLATYNEQFF	TGCAGCGTTGGGGGACTAGCGACCTACAATGAGCAGTTCTTC
TRBV6-1	many	TRBJ1-4	NA	CASSEGMSTNEKLFF	TGTGCCAGCAGTGAAGGAATGTCAACTAATGAAAAACTGTTTTTT
TRBV2	NA	TRBJ2-1	TRBD2	CARTRAAGNEQFF	TGTGCCAGAACACGGGCAGCGGGGAATGAGCAGTTCTTC
TRBV27	few	TRBJ2-3	TRBD1	CASSPYRGTDTQYF	TGTGCCAGCAGTCCCTACAGGGGCACGGATACGCAGTATTTT
TRBV27	many	TRBJ1-5	TRBD1	CASRQTGQLYSNQPQHF	TGTGCCAGCAGACAAACGGGACAGCTCTATAGCAATCAGCCCCAGCATTTT
TRBV3-1	many	TRBJ2-1	TRBD2	CASSQGASGSYNEQFF	TGTGCCAGCAGCCAAGGGGCTAGCGGATCCTACAATGAGCAGTTCTTC
TRBV7-2	many	TRBJ2-7	NA	CASSLQLVSEEQYF	TGTGCCAGCAGCTTACAACTAGTATCGGAAGAGCAGTACTTC